This record covers a single T cell receptor beta chain. The entry originates in a study of shared T cell receptors in the human thymus. Here immunoSEQ multiplex PCR was the method, and the copy in TCRdb shows in-frame clones only, minus some. The sample consists of just under 550,000 clones, 75% to 80% of them appearing once. The V and J ends lost 8 bases and 0 bases respectively, with 11 bases between them. The CDR3 spans 14 residues. Germline lookup yields CDR1 WSHSY and CDR2 SAAADI. This same sample was also part of a study on human thymus T cells. That paper adds: Samples came from healthy Finnish infants during open corrective cardiac surgery. It was from resections taken during corrective heart surgery that the thymus tissue came. V and J genes seemed to be used with bias in thymic and blood repertoires. Thymic TCR repertoires of unrelated people reportedly overlapped highly.

V and J are TRBV10-2 and TRBJ1-5; D possibly corresponds to TRBD1 (6 bases). The receptor was derived from a boy under two years old with a congenital heart defect. Sequencing input: thymocytes. In nucleotides, the CDR3 is TGCGCCAGCCGGGACAATCATAGCAATCAGCCCCAGCATTTT. Its translation: CASRDNHSNQPQHF.